The rows below give T cell receptor beta chains drawn from one sample of a study of long-term antiretroviral therapy in people with HIV. Using immunoSEQ multiplex PCR, the repertoire was profiled, and TCRdb retains in-frame clones only, with some absent. The profile shows 24,000 or so clones, roughly 77% of them singletons. Sequenced material: unsorted PBMCs, taken 0.5 years after starting antiretroviral therapy. The receptors derive from a woman aged 40 to 49 with HIV. Each CDR3 is given with its conserved first and last residue. Fields, in order: clone size, D gene, J gene, V gene, CDR3 protein, CDR3 DNA. D genes are given only for firm matches. Clone size is given for some rows only: seen once, a few or many times, or a class if the clone is expanded.

size: .; D: .; J: TRBJ1-1; V: TRBV6-1; CDR3: CASSGNDRLNTEAFF; DNA: TGTGCCAGCAGTGGGAACGACAGGCTGAACACTGAAGCTTTCTTT
size: .; D: TRBD1; J: TRBJ1-2; V: TRBV7-2; CDR3: CASSLTTGVGYTF; DNA: TGTGCCAGCAGCTTAACAACAGGGGTTGGCTACACCTTC
size: once; D: TRBD1; J: TRBJ2-5; V: TRBV7-2; CDR3: CASSLAGGAMETQYF; DNA: TGTGCCAGCAGCTTAGCAGGGGGCGCGATGGAGACCCAGTACTTC
size: .; D: .; J: TRBJ2-4; V: TRBV30; CDR3: CAWSVKGPGQGLKRGKNIQYF; DNA: TGTGCCTGGAGTGTTAAGGGGCCGGGACAGGGACTAAAGCGGGGGAAAAACATTCAGTACTTC
size: .; D: .; J: TRBJ2-5; V: TRBV4-3; CDR3: CASSRLGEGGETQYF; DNA: TGCGCCAGCAGCCGGCTTGGGGAAGGGGGTGAGACCCAGTACTTC
size: .; D: .; J: TRBJ2-3; V: TRBV28; CDR3: CASSSGDSQADTQYF; DNA: TGTGCCAGCAGTTCGGGAGACAGCCAGGCGGATACGCAGTATTTT
size: .; D: .; J: TRBJ2-2; V: TRBV9; CDR3: CASSEKLGPGELFF; DNA: TGTGCCAGCAGCGAAAAATTGGGGCCTGGGGAGCTGTTTTTT
size: few; D: .; J: TRBJ1-1; V: TRBV5-6; CDR3: CASSLRGTEAFF; DNA: TGTGCCAGCAGCTTAAGGGGCACTGAAGCTTTCTTT
size: .; D: .; J: TRBJ1-2; V: TRBV30; CDR3: CAWSVGRGLLYGYTF; DNA: TGTGCCTGGAGTGTAGGCCGGGGACTCCTCTATGGCTACACCTTC
size: .; D: TRBD1; J: TRBJ1-2; V: TRBV5-4; CDR3: CASSFTGTAYGYTF; DNA: TGTGCCAGCAGCTTCACTGGGACAGCCTATGGCTACACCTTC
size: .; D: .; J: TRBJ1-2; V: TRBV28; CDR3: CASSLGGDRSYTF; DNA: TGTGCCAGCAGCCTCGGGGGGGATAGGAGCTACACCTTC
size: .; D: .; J: TRBJ1-5; V: TRBV19; CDR3: CASTQDRRSNQPQHF; DNA: TGTGCCAGTACCCAAGACAGGAGGAGCAATCAGCCCCAGCATTTT
size: .; D: TRBD1; J: TRBJ1-1; V: TRBV7-3; CDR3: CASSPDPQGARTEAFF; DNA: TGTGCCAGCAGCCCAGACCCCCAGGGGGCGCGAACTGAAGCTTTCTTT
size: .; D: TRBD1; J: TRBJ1-2; V: TRBV19; CDR3: CASSRQGSPSNYGYTF; DNA: TGTGCCAGTAGTCGACAGGGGAGCCCTTCTAACTATGGCTACACCTTC
size: .; D: TRBD2; J: TRBJ2-3; V: TRBV7-2; CDR3: CASSPNPTSGVRTDTQYF; DNA: TGTGCCAGCAGCCCTAACCCCACCAGCGGGGTTCGCACAGATACGCAGTATTTT
size: .; D: .; J: TRBJ2-5; V: TRBV4-1; CDR3: CASSFLGTSASTQYF; DNA: TGCGCCAGCAGCTTTCTCGGAACAAGCGCGTCGACCCAGTACTTC
size: .; D: TRBD1; J: TRBJ2-5; V: TRBV28; CDR3: CASTLLGTDQETQYF; DNA: TGTGCCAGCACCCTCCTGGGGACAGATCAAGAGACCCAGTACTTC
size: .; D: .; J: TRBJ2-7; V: TRBV19; CDR3: CASSIGGGMSSYEQYF; DNA: TGTGCCAGTAGTATAGGAGGGGGGATGTCTTCCTACGAGCAGTACTTC
size: .; D: TRBD2; J: TRBJ2-2; V: TRBV11-2; CDR3: CASSLLPAGLPGELFF; DNA: TGTGCCAGCAGCTTATTACCAGCGGGGCTACCCGGGGAGCTGTTTTTT
size: .; D: .; J: TRBJ1-4; V: TRBV4-1; CDR3: CASSQDGRGREKLFF; DNA: TGCGCCAGCAGCCAAGACGGCAGGGGTCGAGAAAAACTGTTTTTT
size: .; D: .; J: TRBJ2-7; V: TRBV7-9; CDR3: CASSSRTFIYEQYF; DNA: TGTGCCAGCAGCTCCCGCACATTCATATACGAGCAGTACTTC
size: .; D: .; J: TRBJ1-2; V: TRBV5-6; CDR3: CASSPDRSDGYTF; DNA: TGTGCCAGCAGCCCAGATCGTTCGGATGGCTACACCTTC
size: once; D: .; J: TRBJ1-3; V: TRBV28; CDR3: CASSLPPGNTIYF; DNA: TGTGCCAGCAGTTTACCTCCAGGAAACACCATATATTTT
size: once; D: .; J: TRBJ2-1; V: TRBV7-9; CDR3: CASSPRHSYSYNEQFF; DNA: TGTGCCAGCAGCCCAAGACACAGCTACTCCTACAATGAGCAGTTCTTC
size: .; D: TRBD1; J: TRBJ1-2; V: TRBV7-2; CDR3: CASSSGQNYGYTF; DNA: TGTGCCAGCAGCTCGGGACAGAACTATGGCTACACCTTC
size: once; D: .; J: TRBJ1-1; V: TRBV14; CDR3: CASSQAGGRGTEAFF; DNA: TGTGCCAGCAGCCAAGCCGGGGGACGGGGCACTGAAGCTTTCTTT
size: .; D: .; J: TRBJ2-7; V: TRBV4-2; CDR3: CASSQRVDYEQYF; DNA: TGTGCCAGCAGCCAACGGGTAGACTACGAGCAGTACTTC
size: few; D: .; J: TRBJ2-2; V: TRBV15; CDR3: CATSLEGSGELFF; DNA: TGTGCCACCAGCCTCGAAGGGTCCGGGGAGCTGTTTTTT
size: .; D: .; J: TRBJ2-7; V: TRBV19; CDR3: CASSNYQYEQYF; DNA: TGTGCCAGTAGTAATTACCAGTACGAGCAGTACTTC
size: .; D: .; J: TRBJ1-2; V: TRBV30; CDR3: CAWTGQNYGYTF; DNA: TGTGCCTGGACAGGACAGAACTATGGCTACACCTTC
size: .; D: .; J: TRBJ2-7; V: TRBV7-2; CDR3: CASSLDSGGYEQYF; DNA: TGTGCCAGCAGCTTAGACTCTGGAGGGTACGAGCAGTACTTC
size: .; D: .; J: TRBJ2-1; V: TRBV7-2; CDR3: CASSQRYNEQFF; DNA: TGTGCCAGCAGCCAGAGGTACAATGAGCAGTTCTTC
size: medium-sized; D: .; J: TRBJ1-1; V: TRBV25-1; CDR3: CASSEFTGEAFF; DNA: TGTGCCAGCAGTGAGTTCACAGGTGAAGCTTTCTTT
size: once; D: .; J: TRBJ1-1; V: TRBV5-6; CDR3: CASSSTGSRTEAFF; DNA: TGTGCCAGCAGCTCCACAGGGTCGCGCACTGAAGCTTTCTTT
size: .; D: TRBD1; J: TRBJ2-2; V: TRBV25-1; CDR3: CASTDRGGPRGGELFF; DNA: TGTGCCAGCACCGACAGGGGAGGCCCTCGTGGCGGGGAGCTGTTTTTT
size: .; D: TRBD2; J: TRBJ2-3; V: TRBV5-1; CDR3: CASSFWGGSTDTQYF; DNA: TGCGCCAGCAGCTTCTGGGGGGGTAGCACAGATACGCAGTATTTT
size: .; D: .; J: TRBJ2-5; V: TRBV7-2; CDR3: CASSLFPRGPFGETQYF; DNA: TGTGCCAGCAGCTTATTCCCACGGGGGCCCTTCGGAGAGACCCAGTACTTC
size: few; D: .; J: TRBJ1-5; V: TRBV27; CDR3: CASSSGADNQPQHF; DNA: TGTGCCAGCAGCTCCGGGGCAGACAATCAGCCCCAGCATTTT
size: .; D: .; J: TRBJ1-4; V: TRBV4-2; CDR3: CASSQDQAGGGEKLFF; DNA: TGTGCCAGCAGCCAAGACCAAGCGGGGGGCGGGGAAAAACTGTTTTTT
size: .; D: .; J: TRBJ1-4; V: TRBV2; CDR3: CASSEPLQGNNEKLFF; DNA: TGTGCCAGCAGTGAACCCCTGCAGGGAAACAATGAAAAACTGTTTTTT
size: .; D: TRBD1; J: TRBJ1-2; V: TRBV6-5; CDR3: CASSYSLQGEGGYTF; DNA: TGTGCCAGCAGTTACTCATTACAGGGGGAAGGCGGCTACACCTTC
size: .; D: .; J: TRBJ2-3; V: TRBV9; CDR3: CASSGHWRVTDTQYF; DNA: TGTGCCAGCAGCGGGCATTGGAGAGTCACAGATACGCAGTATTTT
size: .; D: TRBD1; J: TRBJ1-5; V: TRBV7-8; CDR3: CASSARDSNQPQHF; DNA: TGTGCCAGCAGCGCAAGGGACAGTAATCAGCCCCAGCATTTT
size: .; D: TRBD1; J: TRBJ1-6; V: TRBV30; CDR3: CALVGQGNSPLHF; DNA: TGTGCCTTGGTGGGACAGGGAAATTCACCCCTCCACTTT
size: .; D: .; J: TRBJ2-7; V: TRBV7-9; CDR3: CASSFSNEQYF; DNA: TGTGCCAGCAGCTTCAGCAACGAGCAGTACTTC
size: .; D: TRBD1; J: TRBJ2-3; V: TRBV2; CDR3: CATGSRDRASTDTQYF; DNA: TGTGCCACCGGGTCCCGGGACAGGGCGAGCACAGATACGCAGTATTTT
size: .; D: .; J: TRBJ2-1; V: TRBV4-1; CDR3: CASSLTTDPYEQFF; DNA: TGCGCCAGCAGCCTTACCACCGACCCCTACGAGCAGTTCTTC
size: .; D: .; J: TRBJ1-3; V: TRBV6-1; CDR3: CASASSGNTIYF; DNA: TGTGCCAGCGCTTCTAGTGGAAACACCATATATTTT
size: .; D: TRBD2; J: TRBJ2-3; V: TRBV25-1; CDR3: CASSEYIGKRGVTDTQYF; DNA: TGTGCCAGCAGTGAATATATCGGGAAGCGGGGGGTTACAGATACGCAGTATTTT
size: few; D: .; J: TRBJ2-7; V: TRBV19; CDR3: CASSIGAGSVYEQYF; DNA: TGTGCCAGTAGTATAGGGGCGGGCAGTGTCTACGAGCAGTACTTC
size: .; D: TRBD1; J: TRBJ1-1; V: TRBV9; CDR3: CASSVTGTGPFRGTEAFF; DNA: TGTGCCAGCAGCGTGACCGGGACAGGTCCTTTTAGGGGCACTGAAGCTTTCTTT
size: .; D: .; J: TRBJ2-3; V: TRBV18; CDR3: CASSPPSNGGADTQYF; DNA: TGTGCCAGCTCACCACCAAGCAACGGGGGAGCAGATACGCAGTATTTT
size: .; D: .; J: TRBJ1-5; V: TRBV4-1; CDR3: CASSQGTGLSNQPQHF; DNA: TGCGCCAGCAGCCAAGGGACGGGACTCAGCAATCAGCCCCAGCATTTT